This entry is about one T cell receptor (beta chain). Its antigen is unidentified. This sample was included in a study of early T cells in non-severe SARS-CoV-2 infection. About the study: Sequencing targeted bulk RNA from unsorted whole blood, leaving chains unpaired.

This CDR3 region has 17 residues. Germline CDR1 reads SGHTA; CDR2 reads FQGNSA. Trimming removed 4 bases from V and 4 bases from J; junction bases left unmatched: 7. Findings and limits, study-wide: Lookups in VDJdb leaned toward anti-spike CD8 responses and missed private and CD4 specificities.

Individual cDNA molecules each received unique molecular identifiers attached to them. Each CDR3 protein is one row after TCRdb ran MiXCR on the 5' RACE reads. The sample comprises tens of thousands of distinct CDR3 sequences, approximately 10% of which are singletons, and just under 3% rests with the top ten. The chain carries TRBV7-2 and TRBJ2-2, with TRBD2 matching 12 bases. The sample consisted of whole blood, taken at baseline. The origin of this receptor is an adult who was a healthcare worker with PCR-confirmed SARS-CoV-2 infection or an uninfected control (not recorded which). The CDR3 bases are TGTGCCAGCAGCTACCGGCTAGCGGGGGGGCGCACCGGGGAGCTGTTTTTT. Its protein product is CASSYRLAGGRTGELFF.